This T cell receptor beta chain was recorded in a study of T cell clones after liver transplantation. With V trimmed by 4 bases and J by 6 bases, 2 bases remained unmatched. Germline CDR1 and CDR2: WNHNN and SYGVQD (reference sequence). CDR3 length equals 12 residues. The assay was immunoSEQ multiplex PCR, and TCRdb's table has in-frame clones only and misses some. The sample consists of over 60,000 clones, about four fifths of them appearing once. The rearrangement joins TRBV10-1 to TRBJ2-7, with 8 bases that match TRBD1. Sample: CD4+ T cells from blood, taken before liver transplant. The sequence was obtained from a human donor who received a liver transplant. Here the CDR3 reads CASSGQGSEQYF. The CDR3 DNA sequence: TGCGCCAGCAGTGGACAGGGGTCCGAGCAGTACTTC.